Presented here are 11 T cell receptor beta chains from one specimen sequenced in a study of STAT3 mutations in large granular lymphocyte leukemia. Sequenced by immunoSEQ multiplex PCR; TCRdb stores in-frame clones only, minus some. The sample has around 29,000 clones; approximately 83% are singletons. No antigens are known for them. Study results and limitations: In T-cell large granular lymphocyte leukemia, about half of patients showed multiple immunodominant subclonotypes.

Sequencing was done on a sample of peripheral blood mononuclear cells. These receptors originate from a man aged 55-75 years with T-cell large granular lymphocyte leukemia. Some clones in this sample may be carry-over from other donors' samples.

The V gene is TRBV5-1, the J gene TRBJ2-3; 7 positions agree with TRBD2. The CDR3 length is 14 residues. The V gene's germline CDR1 is SGHRS and CDR2 YFSETQ. Trimming took 4 bases from V and 2 from J; bases not matched to a gene: 4. CDR3 residues: CASSPTSATDTQYF. As DNA, the CDR3 is TGCGCCAGCAGCCCAACTAGCGCCACAGATACGCAGTATTTT.

As concerns this clone: Other DNA sequences in the sample encode the same CDR3. The chain combines TRBV5-1 with TRBJ2-3, with 10 bases aligning to TRBD1. Trimming removed 7 bases from V and 2 bases from J; junction bases left unmatched: 7. Germline-derived CDR1 and CDR2 are SGHRS and YFSETQ. This CDR3 is 15 amino acids long. DNA of the CDR3: TGCGCCAGCTCCTCAGGGACAGGGGTCACAGATACGCAGTATTTT. This codes for CASSSGTGVTDTQYF.

The CDR3 here is CASSLDTSNQPQHF. The CDR3 coding sequence is TGTGCCAGCTCACTTGACACGAGCAATCAGCCCCAGCATTTT. The chain employs TRBV18 and TRBJ1-5; D is unclear. V was pared by 4 bases and J by 1 base, with 8 bases between. Germline CDR1 reads KGHSH; CDR2 reads LQKENI. CDR3 size: 14 residues.

The J gene is TRBJ2-7, the V gene TRBV7-9; TRBD1 matches 10 bases. CDR1 is SEHNR and CDR2 is FQNEAQ in the germline V gene (reference sequence). The length of the CDR3 is 16 residues. V dropped 3 bases and J dropped 2; count of bases not matched to a gene: 7. CDR3 region: CASSFFGTGATYEQYF. In nucleotides, the CDR3 is TGTGCCAGCAGCTTTTTTGGGACAGGGGCCACCTACGAGCAGTACTTC.

The rearrangement joins TRBV28 to TRBJ2-7, with D unresolved. This CDR3 contains 11 residues. V lost 10 bases and J 4 bases, leaving 11 bases between the germline ends. Looked up from germline, CDR1 is MDHEN and CDR2 is SYDVKM. CDR3 region: CATASPYEQYF. In nucleotides, the CDR3 is TGTGCCACCGCGAGCCCTTACGAGCAGTACTTC.

A few counts support this clone. The J gene is TRBJ1-3, the V gene TRBV2, with D possibly matching TRBD1 (6 bases). The ends were cut back, 8 bases at V and 0 bases at J, with 17 bases in the middle. CDR1 and CDR2 from the germline V gene are SNHLY and FYNNEI. This CDR3 contains 16 residues. Here the CDR3 reads CASGVTGSRSGNTIYF. The CDR3 DNA sequence: TGTGCCAGCGGGGTTACAGGGTCTCGCTCTGGAAACACCATATATTTT.

The chain recombines TRBV20-1 with TRBJ2-1; D call uncertain. The V gene's germline CDR1 is DFQATT and CDR2 SNEGSKA (reference sequence). This CDR3 region has 11 residues. The germline V and J ends were trimmed by 3 bases and 7 bases, with 7 bases remaining between them. This CDR3 reads CSARAPNEQFF. DNA of the CDR3: TGCAGTGCTAGGGCGCCAAATGAGCAGTTCTTC.

The chain recombines TRBV6-5 with TRBJ2-7, with TRBD2 matching 7 bases. CDR1 MNHEY and CDR2 SVGAGI come from the germline V gene. The V gene end was trimmed by 5 bases and the J gene end by 2 bases; junction bases not matched to a gene: 6. The CDR3 loop spans 14 amino acids. This CDR3 is CASSNTGTTYEQYF. For the CDR3, the DNA is TGTGCCAGCAGTAACACCGGGACTACCTACGAGCAGTACTTC.

The chain is built from TRBV7-9 and TRBJ1-5; D remains ambiguous. This CDR3 contains 15 residues. From germline, CDR1 is SEHNR and CDR2 FQNEAQ (reference sequence). Trimming cost V 1 base and J 5 bases, with 12 bases left between them. The CDR3, as DNA: TGTGCCAGCAGCTTAGGTGGGGTACCTCATCAGCCCCAGCATTTT. Its translation is CASSLGGVPHQPQHF.

The CDR3 coding sequence is TGTGCCAGCAGCACGCCGGACAGGGGGCAAGAGACCCAGTACTTC. Translating it yields CASSTPDRGQETQYF. The rearrangement uses TRBV5-4 and TRBJ2-5; TRBD1 aligns across 10 bases. Losses at the gene ends were 4 bases for V and 2 bases for J; bases not matched to a gene: 5. From germline, CDR1 is SGHNT and CDR2 YYREEE (reference sequence). This CDR3 is 15 amino acids long.

V usage is TRBV18 and J usage is TRBJ2-2, with 8 bases that match TRBD2. V trimming: 1 base; J trimming: 6 bases; junction bases outside the gene matches: 7. The CDR3 is made up of 16 amino acids. Germline V CDR1 and CDR2: KGHSH, LQKENI. The CDR3 sequence is CASSPRLGGASGELFF. The CDR3 bases are TGTGCCAGCTCACCACGCCTCGGGGGGGCGTCCGGGGAGCTGTTTTTT. The full variable domain, with the rest looked up from reference TRBV18 and TRBJ2-2, is NAGVMQNPRHLVRRRGQEARLRCSPMKGHSHVYWYRQLPEEGLKFMVYLQKENIIDESGMPKERFSAEFPKEGPSILRIQQVVRGDSAAYFCASSPRLGGASGELFFGEGSRLTVL.